The 25 T cell receptor beta chains reported below all come from one sample, sequenced in a study of T cell responses to AZD1222 COVID-19 vaccine. Data came from immunoSEQ multiplex PCR; TCRdb stores just in-frame clones and leaves some out. The table lists 110,000 or so clones, 88% of them singletons, with about 2.5% in the top ten. Sample: peripheral blood, taken on day 0 of AZD1222 vaccination. The origin of the receptors is an adult in good health.

The chain's CDR3 is CASRQGQRSSYEQYF. CDR3 nucleotides: TGTGCCAGCCGGCAGGGGCAGCGGAGCTCCTACGAGCAGTACTTC. The V call is TRBV11-2, the J call TRBJ2-7; maybe TRBD1 (6 bases). The CDR3 runs 15 residues. V was trimmed by 8 bases and J by 0 bases, leaving 17 bases between them. From germline, CDR1 is SGHAT and CDR2 FQNNGV.

The genes are TRBV6-5 and TRBJ1-4; 8 nucleotides match TRBD1. The J segment lost 7 bases and the V segment lost 6 bases, leaving 4 bases of the junction unmatched. CDR1 MNHEY and CDR2 SVGAGI come from the germline V gene. The CDR3 covers 13 residues. The CDR3 DNA follows: TGTGCCAGCAGCAGGGGGCTGGGTGAAAAACTGTTTTTT. Translating gives CASSRGLGEKLFF.

This chain links TRBV7-9 with TRBJ2-1; tentative D call: TRBD1 (5 bases). CDR1 is SEHNR, CDR2 FQNEAQ, per germline (reference sequence). This CDR3 has 16 residues. V lost 0 bases and J 4 bases, leaving 13 bases between the germline ends. The DNA of the CDR3 is TGTGCCAGCAGCTTAGCGAGTCGACAGTTTTACAATGAGCAGTTCTTC. Translated, it gives CASSLASRQFYNEQFF.

This clone was picked up one time. V usage is TRBV29-1 and J usage is TRBJ1-1; 7 bases fit TRBD1. Trimming removed 4 bases from V and 1 base from J; junction bases left unmatched: 3. The CDR3 length is 13 residues. CDR1 SQVTM and CDR2 ANQGSEA come from the germline V gene. CDR3 sequence reads: CSVARQGNTEAFF. DNA for the CDR3: TGCAGCGTTGCCCGACAGGGGAACACTGAAGCTTTCTTT.

J is TRBJ1-1 and V is TRBV29-1; D is undetermined. The CDR3 loop spans 11 amino acids. Trimming cost V 2 bases and J 4 bases, with 5 bases left between them. The germline CDR1 and CDR2 sequences are SQVTM and ANQGSEA. The CDR3, as DNA: TGCAGCGTTGAATACGGCACTGAAGCTTTCTTT. Protein product: CSVEYGTEAFF. The full variable domain, its missing parts supplied by reference TRBV29-1 and TRBJ1-1, is SAVISQKPSRDICQRGTSLTIQCQVDSQVTMMFWYRQQPGQSLTLIATANQGSEATYESGFVIDKFPISRPNLTFSTLTVSNMSPEDSSIYLCSVEYGTEAFFGQGTRLTVV.

The chain is built from TRBV4-1 and TRBJ1-3, with D possibly TRBD1 on 5 matching bases. The CDR3 consists of 14 residues. Germline V gene lookup returns CDR1 MGHRA and CDR2 YSYEKL. Between the trimmed V and J ends, which lost 4 bases and 4 bases, there was a span of 11 bases. The CDR3 here is CASSPGEGGNTIYF. The CDR3 nucleotides read TGCGCCAGCAGCCCGGGGGAAGGAGGAAACACCATATATTTT.

The V call is TRBV7-9, the J call TRBJ2-1; a weak D match, TRBD1 (6 bases). CDR1 is SEHNR, CDR2 FQNEAQ, per germline (reference sequence). Between the trimmed V and J ends, which lost 3 bases and 10 bases, there was a span of 13 bases. This CDR3 has 13 residues. CDR3 DNA: TGTGCCAGCAGCTTTTACAGGGAAGGGGAGCAGTTCTTC. Translating gives CASSFYREGEQFF. Full variable domain (remainder filled in from reference TRBV7-9 and TRBJ2-1): DTGVSQNPRHKITKRGQNVTFRCDPISEHNRLYWYRQTLGQGPEFLTYFQNEAQLEKSRLLSDRFSAERPKGSFSTLEIQRTEQGDSAMYLCASSFYREGEQFFGPGTRLTVL.

The sample holds a few counts of this clone. The rearrangement links TRBV4-3 to TRBJ2-2; D is ambiguous. Germline assignment: CDR1 LGHNA and CDR2 YSLEER. V lost 3 bases and J lost 4, with 15 bases in between. This CDR3 region has 16 residues. The CDR3 loop is CASSQATTLATGELFF. The CDR3 bases are TGCGCCAGCAGCCAGGCAACTACTCTGGCCACCGGGGAGCTGTTTTTT.

The V gene is TRBV7-9, the J gene TRBJ2-7; the match to TRBD2 covers 10 bases. This CDR3 region has 14 residues. Germline CDR1 SEHNR, CDR2 FQNEAQ (reference sequence). V trimming: 6 bases; J trimming: 3 bases; junction bases outside the gene matches: 5. CDR3 region: CASSPPSGSYEQYF. In DNA form, the CDR3 reads TGTGCCAGCAGTCCCCCTAGCGGGAGCTACGAGCAGTACTTC.

For this clone: The junction departs from germline at one end; a sequencing error may be responsible. This chain uses TRBV7-2 with TRBJ2-1; weak D call: TRBD2 (6 bases). CDR3 length equals 12 residues. CDR1 SGHTA and CDR2 FQGNSA come from the germline V gene. Here the CDR3 reads CASSLARGGVIF. The DNA of the CDR3 is TGTGCCAGCAGCTTAGCCCGCGGCGGGGTGATCTTC.

The chain employs TRBV3-1 (or the pseudogene TRBV3-2) and TRBJ1-3, with unresolved D. The CDR3 extends over 13 amino acids. V was pared by 5 bases and J by 0 bases, with 5 bases between. Germline V gives CDR1 LGHDT, CDR2 YNNKEL (reference sequence). The CDR3 sequence: CASSERSGNTIYF. In DNA, the CDR3 is TGTGCCAGCAGCGAGCGCTCTGGAAACACCATATATTTT.

This chain joins TRBV4-3 and TRBJ1-1; no clear D. V was clipped by 0 bases and J by 1 base, with 12 bases between them. The CDR3 has 16 residues. Per the germline V gene, CDR1 is LGHNA and CDR2 is YSLEER. The CDR3 nucleotides are TGCGCCAGCAGCCAAGATCCCCCACCAGGGAACACTGAAGCTTTCTTT. Encoded protein: CASSQDPPPGNTEAFF.

V usage is TRBV7-8 and J usage is TRBJ1-2; D ambiguous. Trimming removed 5 bases at V and 8 bases at J, with 15 bases between. The CDR3 has 13 residues. The germline V gene has CDR1 SGHVS and CDR2 FQNEAQ. This chain's CDR3 is CASSPTGLGGYTF. CDR3 nucleotides: TGTGCCAGCAGCCCAACCGGGCTAGGAGGCTACACCTTC.

The chain carries TRBV15 and TRBJ1-5; 8 positions agree with TRBD1. Per the germline V gene, CDR1 is LNHNV and CDR2 is YYDKDF (reference sequence). This CDR3 spans 14 amino acids. V dropped 5 bases and J dropped 4; count of bases not matched to a gene: 4. CDR3 loop: CATSLQGVNQPQHF. The DNA of the CDR3 is TGTGCCACCAGCTTACAGGGGGTGAATCAGCCCCAGCATTTT. The full variable domain, rest sourced from reference TRBV15 and TRBJ1-5, is DAMVIQNPRYQVTQFGKPVTLSCSQTLNHNVMYWYQQKSSQAPKLLFHYYDKDFNNEADTPDNFQSRRPNTSFCFLDIRSPGLGDTAMYLCATSLQGVNQPQHFGDGTRLSIL.

This sequence joins TRBV2 and TRBJ1-5; D ambiguous. The germline V and J ends were trimmed by 6 bases and 4 bases, with 13 bases remaining between them. This CDR3 has 14 amino acids. The germline gives CDR1 SNHLY, CDR2 FYNNEI. The CDR3 bases are TGTGCCAGCAGCGCCGGACTAAGGAATCAGCCCCAGCATTTT. This gives the protein CASSAGLRNQPQHF.

The rearrangement uses TRBV24-1 and TRBJ1-5; D is uncertain. This CDR3 comprises 14 residues. The ends were cut back, 3 bases at V and 4 bases at J, with 9 bases in the middle. CDR1 and CDR2 from the germline V gene are KGHDR and SFDVKD. CDR3 in amino acids: CATSDNGRNQPQHF. CDR3 bases: TGTGCCACCAGTGATAACGGCCGGAATCAGCCCCAGCATTTT.

The chain uses TRBV5-6 and TRBJ2-3; 11 bases are shared with TRBD2. The germline gives CDR1 SGHDT, CDR2 YYEEEE. J lost 15 bases, V lost 2 bases, and 5 bases had no gene match. The CDR3 consists of 12 residues. DNA of the CDR3: TGTGCCAGCAGCTTACGGACTAGCGGGCGATATTTT. Protein sequence: CASSLRTSGRYF.

This clone was found a few times. The chain recombines TRBV6-2 or TRBV6-3 with TRBJ2-1; D is perhaps TRBD2 (6 bases). Looked up from germline, CDR1 is MNHEY and CDR2 is SVGEGT. The CDR3 loop spans 13 amino acids. V gave up 0 bases and J gave up 10 bases, with 10 bases separating them. CDR3 nucleotides: TGTGCCAGCAGTTACTCGGAGCGGGCGGAGCAGTTCTTC. This encodes CASSYSERAEQFF.

This clone was seen a single time. The chain combines TRBV7-9 with TRBJ2-7; D is undetermined. With 3 bases removed from V and 2 bases from J, the gap between germline ends came to 8 bases. Germline V gene sequence: CDR1 SEHNR, CDR2 FQNEAQ (reference sequence). The CDR3 contains 13 residues. The CDR3 coding sequence is TGTGCCAGCAGCTTTGGGATAGCCTACGAGCAGTACTTC. This codes for CASSFGIAYEQYF.

The chain has TRBV4-1 and TRBJ1-1; no clear D. Trimming took off 0 bases at V and 0 bases at J, with 14 bases between the two ends. CDR1 and CDR2 (germline): MGHRA, YSYEKL. This CDR3 has 17 amino acids. The CDR3 here is CASSQDEGAIMNTEAFF. The CDR3 coding sequence is TGCGCCAGCAGCCAAGATGAGGGCGCGATAATGAACACTGAAGCTTTCTTT.

This chain uses TRBV19 with TRBJ1-4; the D is unclear. V was cut by 6 bases and J by 8 bases, with 10 bases left in between. Looked up from germline, CDR1 is LNHDA and CDR2 is SQIVND (reference sequence). The CDR3 contains 12 residues. In DNA, the CDR3 is TGTGCCAGTAGCCCATCCAGAGAAAAACTGTTTTTT. It is translated as CASSPSREKLFF.

The rearrangement joins TRBV7-9 to TRBJ1-1; D is uncertain. V was pared by 0 bases and J by 6 bases, with 8 bases between. The CDR3 is 13 residues long. The germline V gene has CDR1 SEHNR and CDR2 FQNEAQ (reference sequence). The DNA for the CDR3 is TGTGCCAGCAGCTTAGCGCCTCGCGCTGAAGCTTTCTTT. This codes for CASSLAPRAEAFF. Looking up the rest from reference TRBV7-9 and TRBJ1-1 gives the full variable domain: DTGVSQNPRHKITKRGQNVTFRCDPISEHNRLYWYRQTLGQGPEFLTYFQNEAQLEKSRLLSDRFSAERPKGSFSTLEIQRTEQGDSAMYLCASSLAPRAEAFFGQGTRLTVV.

The genes are TRBV14 and TRBJ1-1; tentative D call: TRBD1 (6 bases). V was pared by 4 bases and J by 2 bases, with 17 bases between. Germline V gives CDR1 SGHDN, CDR2 FVKESK. This CDR3 contains 16 residues. In DNA form, the CDR3 reads TGTGCCAGCAGCCGTCCGGGGGCCGAGGGAAACACTGAAGCTTTCTTT. Amino acids: CASSRPGAEGNTEAFF.

This chain uses TRBV28 with TRBJ1-1; D uncertain. CDR1 is MDHEN, CDR2 SYDVKM, per germline. CDR3 length equals 13 residues. V dropped 5 bases and J dropped 4 bases, with 11 bases sitting between them. CDR3 region: CASSPPLGTEAFF. In DNA, the CDR3 is TGTGCCAGCAGTCCACCCCTTGGCACTGAAGCTTTCTTT.

The genes are TRBV6-2 or TRBV6-3 and TRBJ1-6, with a possible D match to TRBD1 (6 bases). There are 13 residues in the CDR3. The V and J ends lost 5 bases and 8 bases respectively, with 10 bases between them. Germline values: CDR1 MNHEY, CDR2 SVGEGT. DNA of the CDR3: TGTGCCAGCAGTACAGGGCGAGATTCACCCCTCCACTTT. Residues: CASSTGRDSPLHF.